This T cell receptor beta chain was observed in a study of shared clonotypes between healthy human individuals. Data came from immunoSEQ multiplex PCR; TCRdb stores just in-frame clones and leaves some out. Among millions of clones listed, about 92% were seen once. Germline V CDR1 and CDR2: KGHSH, LQKENI. With V trimmed by 0 bases and J by 8 bases, 5 bases remained unmatched. The length of the CDR3 is 15 residues. The chain is built from TRBV18 and TRBJ1-4; 8 nucleotides align to TRBD1. This sequence was found in a man younger than 30 in good health. Some clones in this sample may be carry-over from other donors' samples. Sample: naive CD4+ T cells from PBMCs. Subset described: CD45RA+ positively selected. The CDR3 is CASSPPADREEKLFF. The DNA of the CDR3 is TGTGCCAGCTCACCACCAGCGGACAGGGAAGAAAAACTGTTTTTT.